The rows below give T cell receptor beta chains drawn from one sample of a study of shared clonotypes between healthy human individuals. The data were produced by immunoSEQ multiplex PCR, yet TCRdb's version contains in-frame clones alone and is incomplete. The sample holds about 2.4 million clones; roughly nine tenths are singletons and the top ten take around 0.14%. Material: naive CD4+ T cells sorted from blood. These receptors originate from a man aged 18-30 years in good health. Both conserved end residues are part of each CDR3. A D gene is named only where the DNA matches it firmly. Size values are once, few and many counts, or a class for expanded clones, and some rows have none.

CDR3	DNA	D	V	size	length	J
CASSVVPDMNTEAFF	TGTGCCAGCAGCGTAGTTCCAGACATGAACACTGAAGCTTTCTTT	.	TRBV9	.	15	TRBJ1-1
CASSGSGGPWDTQYF	TGTGCCAGCAGTGGTTCAGGGGGCCCTTGGGATACGCAGTATTTT	TRBD1	TRBV6-4	.	15	TRBJ2-3
CASSPRTSGMYNEQFF	TGTGCCAGCAGCCCACGGACTAGCGGGATGTACAATGAGCAGTTCTTC	TRBD2	TRBV7-6	.	16	TRBJ2-1
CASSLGGSNTIYF	TGTGCCAGCAGCTTAGGGGGGAGCAACACCATATATTTT	.	TRBV11-2	.	13	TRBJ1-3
CASSLDRGGNQPQHF	TGTGCCAGCAGCTTGGACAGGGGAGGCAATCAGCCCCAGCATTTT	TRBD1	TRBV7-9	once	15	TRBJ1-5
CASSLGQTIQETQYF	TGCGCCAGCAGCTTGGGGCAGACTATCCAAGAGACCCAGTACTTC	.	TRBV5-1	.	15	TRBJ2-5
CASRGEHRVGYGYTF	TGTGCCAGCAGGGGGGAACACAGGGTTGGCTATGGCTACACCTTC	.	TRBV6-1	.	15	TRBJ1-2
CASSSGPNSPLHF	TGTGCCAGCAGCTCGGGACCTAATTCACCCCTCCACTTT	.	TRBV5-6	.	13	TRBJ1-6
CAWNKAGGLWETQYF	TGTGCCTGGAATAAGGCGGGGGGGCTGTGGGAGACCCAGTACTTC	TRBD2	TRBV30	.	15	TRBJ2-5
CASEPWSNEQFF	TGTGCCAGCGAGCCCTGGAGCAATGAGCAGTTCTTC	.	TRBV6-1	.	12	TRBJ2-1
CASNLGTGGLNTEAFF	TGTGCCAGTAATCTAGGGACAGGGGGCTTGAACACTGAAGCTTTCTTT	TRBD1	TRBV19	.	16	TRBJ1-1
CASSGDRSSGNTIYF	TGTGCCAGCAGCGGCGACAGGTCCTCTGGAAACACCATATATTTT	.	TRBV6-5	.	15	TRBJ1-3
CAISETRQGDEQYF	TGTGCCATCAGTGAGACACGACAGGGGGACGAGCAGTACTTC	TRBD1	TRBV10-3	.	14	TRBJ2-7
CASSPGTSGPLTDTQYF	TGTGCCAGTAGTCCCGGGACTAGCGGACCCTTAACAGATACGCAGTATTTT	TRBD2	TRBV19	.	17	TRBJ2-3
CAWSRSINTGELFF	TGTGCCTGGAGTCGTAGCATCAACACCGGGGAGCTGTTTTTT	.	TRBV30	.	14	TRBJ2-2
CATSRDKGNSNQPQHF	TGTGCCACCAGCAGAGATAAGGGTAATAGCAATCAGCCCCAGCATTTT	.	TRBV15	.	16	TRBJ1-5
CASSYYRGEGEKLFF	TGTGCCAGCAGTTACTACAGGGGAGAAGGGGAAAAACTGTTTTTT	TRBD1	TRBV6-6	.	15	TRBJ1-4
CASSPGDDRANPSGYTF	TGCGCCAGCAGCCCGGGAGACGACAGGGCGAATCCCAGTGGCTACACCTTC	TRBD1	TRBV5-1	.	17	TRBJ1-2
CASSTPRGGLGEQFF	TGTGCCAGCAGCACCCCGCGGGGGGGCCTCGGTGAGCAGTTCTTC	TRBD2	TRBV5-4	.	15	TRBJ2-1
CASTRQGEVGETQYF	TGTGCCAGCACCAGACAGGGGGAAGTTGGAGAGACCCAGTACTTC	TRBD1	TRBV7-9	.	15	TRBJ2-5
CAISDYRDGGNTIYF	TGTGCCATCAGTGATTACAGGGACGGTGGAAACACCATATATTTT	.	TRBV10-3	.	15	TRBJ1-3
CASSSGQGISPLHF	TGTGCCAGCAGCTCGGGACAGGGGATTTCACCCCTCCACTTT	TRBD1	TRBV7-2	once	14	TRBJ1-6
CATTRGAANYGYTF	TGTGCCACCACCCGAGGGGCAGCTAACTATGGCTACACCTTC	.	TRBV6-5	few	14	TRBJ1-2
CASSPPTGGNEQYF	TGTGCCAGCAGCCCCCCGACAGGGGGCAATGAGCAGTACTTC	TRBD1	TRBV7-9	.	14	TRBJ2-7
CASSPPGLVGETQYF	TGTGCCAGCAGCCCGCCGGGACTAGTTGGTGAGACCCAGTACTTC	TRBD2	TRBV7-2	once	15	TRBJ2-5
CASSSPGTVEAFF	TGTGCCAGCAGCTCGCCCGGGACGGTTGAAGCTTTCTTT	.	TRBV5-4	.	13	TRBJ1-1
CASTMTSGPYEQYF	TGTGCCAGCACAATGACTAGCGGCCCCTACGAGCAGTACTTC	TRBD2	TRBV7-8	.	14	TRBJ2-7
CASSLGQGRNSPLHF	TGTGCCAGCAGCTTGGGTCAGGGAAGGAATTCACCCCTCCACTTT	.	TRBV5-4	.	15	TRBJ1-6
CASSDLPGTQETQYF	TGTGCCAGCAGTGACCTCCCAGGGACTCAAGAGACCCAGTACTTC	.	TRBV2	.	15	TRBJ2-5